A single T cell receptor (beta chain) is shown here with its context. Its matching antigen is unknown. Repertoires were generated with immunoSEQ multiplex PCR, while TCRdb's copy carries only in-frame clones and drops some. The table includes roughly 97,000 clones, approximately 80% detected once. The data stem from a study of cytotoxic CD8 clonotypes in ibrutinib-treated CLL. Study summary: The patients, over ten relapsed/refractory and roughly 15 treatment-naive, included 17 who were IGHV unmutated. Overall, 24 responses were partial and 2 complete; following median around 70 months, about 15 patients stayed remitted and approximately 12 progressed.

The V gene lost 1 base and the J gene lost 7 bases, with 14 bases spanning the gap. Germline V gives CDR1 SGHTA, CDR2 FQGNSA. This CDR3 has 14 amino acids. Points from the study as a whole: Clonality went up at the time of ibrutinib response, stayed stable in sustained remission, and later dropped back toward its baseline level at progression.

The starting material was PBMCs, obtained after 12 months of ibrutinib treatment. This TCR came from a human donor with chronic lymphocytic leukemia. The chain has TRBV7-2 and TRBJ2-7, with D perhaps TRBD1 (6 bases). The CDR3 nucleotides read TGTGCCAGCAGCTTAGTAACAGGGATTTCGGAGCAGTACTTC. Translation: CASSLVTGISEQYF.